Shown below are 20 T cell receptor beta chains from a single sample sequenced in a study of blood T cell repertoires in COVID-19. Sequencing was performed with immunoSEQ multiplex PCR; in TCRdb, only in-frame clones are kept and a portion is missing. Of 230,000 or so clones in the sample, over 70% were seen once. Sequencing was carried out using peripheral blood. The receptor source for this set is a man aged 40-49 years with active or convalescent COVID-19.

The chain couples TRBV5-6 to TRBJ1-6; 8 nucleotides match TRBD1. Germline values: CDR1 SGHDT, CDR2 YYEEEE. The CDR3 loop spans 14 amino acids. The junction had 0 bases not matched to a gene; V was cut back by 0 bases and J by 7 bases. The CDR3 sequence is CASSLGDRNSPLHF. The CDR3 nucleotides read TGTGCCAGCAGCTTGGGGGACAGGAATTCACCCCTCCACTTT.

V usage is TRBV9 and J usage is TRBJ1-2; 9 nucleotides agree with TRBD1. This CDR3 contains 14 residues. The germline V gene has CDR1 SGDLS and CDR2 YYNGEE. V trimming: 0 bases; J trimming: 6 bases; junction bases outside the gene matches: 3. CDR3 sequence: CASSVVGTGNGYTF. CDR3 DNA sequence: TGTGCCAGCAGCGTAGTCGGGACAGGGAATGGCTACACCTTC.

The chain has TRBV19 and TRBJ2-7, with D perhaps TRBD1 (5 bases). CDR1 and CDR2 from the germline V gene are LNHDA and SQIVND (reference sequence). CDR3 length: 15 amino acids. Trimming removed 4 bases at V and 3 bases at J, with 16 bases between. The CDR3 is CASSTTTVESYEQYF. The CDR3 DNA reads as TGTGCCAGTAGTACAACGACAGTAGAAAGCTACGAGCAGTACTTC.

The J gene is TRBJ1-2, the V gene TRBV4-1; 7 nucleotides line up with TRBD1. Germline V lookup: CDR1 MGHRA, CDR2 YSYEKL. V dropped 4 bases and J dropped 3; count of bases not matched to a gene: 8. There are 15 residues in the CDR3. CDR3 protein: CASSPSGTAYYGYTF. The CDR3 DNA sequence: TGCGCCAGCAGCCCTTCCGGGACAGCGTACTATGGCTACACCTTC.

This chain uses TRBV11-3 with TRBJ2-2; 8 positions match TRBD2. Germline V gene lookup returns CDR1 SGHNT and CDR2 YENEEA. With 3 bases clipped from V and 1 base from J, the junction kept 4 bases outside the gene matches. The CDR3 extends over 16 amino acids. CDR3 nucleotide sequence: TGTGCCAGCAGCTTCTCCGGGACTAGGAACACCGGGGAGCTGTTTTTT. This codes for CASSFSGTRNTGELFF. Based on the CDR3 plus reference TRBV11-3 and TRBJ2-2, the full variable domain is EAGVVQSPRYKIIEKKQPVAFWCNPISGHNTLYWYLQNLGQGPELLIRYENEEAVDDSQLPKDRFSAERLKGVDSTLKIQPAELGDSAVYLCASSFSGTRNTGELFFGEGSRLTVL.

This CDR3 is CASSLGTSTDTQYF. CDR3 bases: TGTGCCAGCAGCTTAGGCACTTCCACAGATACGCAGTATTTT. J is TRBJ2-3 and V is TRBV11-2, with unresolved D. In germline, CDR1 is SGHAT, CDR2 FQNNGV. The CDR3 has 14 amino acids. V was trimmed by 1 base and J by 2 bases, leaving 7 bases between them.

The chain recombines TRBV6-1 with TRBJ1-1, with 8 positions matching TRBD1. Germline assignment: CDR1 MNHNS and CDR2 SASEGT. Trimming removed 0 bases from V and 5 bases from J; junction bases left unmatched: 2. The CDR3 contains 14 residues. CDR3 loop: CASSEAQGGTEAFF. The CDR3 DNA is TGTGCCAGCAGTGAAGCACAGGGGGGGACTGAAGCTTTCTTT.

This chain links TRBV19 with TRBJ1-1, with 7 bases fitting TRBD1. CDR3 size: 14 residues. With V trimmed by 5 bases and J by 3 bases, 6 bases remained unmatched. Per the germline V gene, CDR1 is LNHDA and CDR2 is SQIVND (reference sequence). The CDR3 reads CASSSLGTDTEAFF. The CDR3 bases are TGTGCCAGTAGTTCCCTTGGGACAGACACTGAAGCTTTCTTT.

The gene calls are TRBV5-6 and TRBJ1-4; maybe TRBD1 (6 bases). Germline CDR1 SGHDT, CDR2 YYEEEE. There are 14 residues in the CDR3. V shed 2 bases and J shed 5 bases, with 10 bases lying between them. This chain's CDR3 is CASSLLTGNEKLFF. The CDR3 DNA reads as TGTGCCAGCAGCTTATTGACAGGAAATGAAAAACTGTTTTTT.

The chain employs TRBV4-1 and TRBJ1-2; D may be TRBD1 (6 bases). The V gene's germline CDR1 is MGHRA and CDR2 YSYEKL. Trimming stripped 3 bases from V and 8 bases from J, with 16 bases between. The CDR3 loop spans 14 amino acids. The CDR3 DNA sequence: TGCGCCAGCAGCCACCTCGAGACAGGTGAAGGCTACACCTTC. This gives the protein CASSHLETGEGYTF.

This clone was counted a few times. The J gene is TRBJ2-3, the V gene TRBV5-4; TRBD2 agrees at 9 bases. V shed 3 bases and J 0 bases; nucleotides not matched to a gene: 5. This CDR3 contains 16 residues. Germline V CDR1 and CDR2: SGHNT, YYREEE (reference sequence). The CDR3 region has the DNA TGTGCCAGCAGCTCTGCGAGCGGGAGGAGCACAGATACGCAGTATTTT. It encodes CASSSASGRSTDTQYF.

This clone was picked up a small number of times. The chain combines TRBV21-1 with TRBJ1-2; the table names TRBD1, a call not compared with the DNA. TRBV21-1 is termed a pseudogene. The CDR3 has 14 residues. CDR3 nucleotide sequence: TGTGCCAGCAGCAAAAGGAGACAGGGCTATGGCTACACCTTC. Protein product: CASSKRRQGYGYTF.

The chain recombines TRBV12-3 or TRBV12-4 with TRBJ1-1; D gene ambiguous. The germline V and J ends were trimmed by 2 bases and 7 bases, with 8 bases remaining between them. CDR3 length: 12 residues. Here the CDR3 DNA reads TGTGCCAGCAGTTTATCCTATCGTGAAGCTTTCTTT. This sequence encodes CASSLSYREAFF.

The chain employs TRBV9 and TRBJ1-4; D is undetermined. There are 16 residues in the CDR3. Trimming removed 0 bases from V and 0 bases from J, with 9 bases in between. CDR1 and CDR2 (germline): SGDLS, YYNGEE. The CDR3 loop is CASSVEAAATNEKLFF. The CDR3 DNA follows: TGTGCCAGCAGCGTAGAGGCGGCTGCAACTAATGAAAAACTGTTTTTT. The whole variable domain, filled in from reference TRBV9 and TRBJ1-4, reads DSGVTQTPKHLITATGQRVTLRCSPRSGDLSVYWYQQSLDQGLQFLIQYYNGEERAKGNILERFSAQQFPDLHSELNLSSLELGDSALYFCASSVEAAATNEKLFFGSGTQLSVL.

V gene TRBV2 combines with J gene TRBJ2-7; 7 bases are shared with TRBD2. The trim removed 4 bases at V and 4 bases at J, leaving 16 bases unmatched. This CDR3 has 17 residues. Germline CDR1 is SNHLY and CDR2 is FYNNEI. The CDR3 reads CASSVALVTPGGYEQYF. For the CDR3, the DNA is TGTGCCAGCAGTGTGGCTCTAGTAACCCCGGGGGGTTACGAGCAGTACTTC.

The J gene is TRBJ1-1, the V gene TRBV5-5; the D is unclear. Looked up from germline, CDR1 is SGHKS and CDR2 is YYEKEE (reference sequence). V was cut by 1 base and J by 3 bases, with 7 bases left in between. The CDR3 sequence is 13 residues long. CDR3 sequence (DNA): TGTGCCAGCAGCTTGATCAGTTACACTGAAGCTTTCTTT. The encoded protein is CASSLISYTEAFF.

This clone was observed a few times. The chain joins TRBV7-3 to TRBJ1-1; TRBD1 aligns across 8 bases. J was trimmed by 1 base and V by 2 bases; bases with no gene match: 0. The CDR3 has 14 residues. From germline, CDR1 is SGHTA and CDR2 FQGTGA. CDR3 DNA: TGTGCCAGCAGCTTACAGGGGGCGAACACTGAAGCTTTCTTT. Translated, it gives CASSLQGANTEAFF. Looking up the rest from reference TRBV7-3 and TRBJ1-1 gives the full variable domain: GAGVSQTPSNKVTEKGKYVELRCDPISGHTALYWYRQSLGQGPEFLIYFQGTGAADDSGLPNDRFFAVRPEGSVSTLKIQRTERGDSAVYLCASSLQGANTEAFFGQGTRLTVV.

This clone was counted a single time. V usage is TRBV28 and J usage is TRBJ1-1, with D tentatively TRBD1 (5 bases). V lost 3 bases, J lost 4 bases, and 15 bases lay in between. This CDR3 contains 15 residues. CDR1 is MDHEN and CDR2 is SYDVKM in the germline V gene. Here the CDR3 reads CASSLQQVYGTEAFF. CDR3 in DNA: TGTGCCAGCAGTTTGCAACAGGTTTATGGCACTGAAGCTTTCTTT.

CDR3 DNA: TGTGCCAGCAGCCAGGGTAGGGGCCACGAGCAGTTCTTC. Amino acid sequence: CASSQGRGHEQFF. V is TRBV4-2 and J is TRBJ2-1, with a weak D call TRBD1 (5 bases). The germline V gene encodes CDR1 LGHNA and CDR2 YNFKEQ. The CDR3 is 13 residues long. V shed 3 bases and J shed 10 bases, with 13 bases lying between them.

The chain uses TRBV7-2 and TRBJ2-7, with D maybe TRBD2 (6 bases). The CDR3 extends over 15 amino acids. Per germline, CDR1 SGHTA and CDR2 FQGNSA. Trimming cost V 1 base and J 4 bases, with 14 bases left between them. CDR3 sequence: CASSLDAGWSYEQYF. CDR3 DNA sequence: TGTGCCAGCAGCTTAGACGCGGGGTGGTCGTACGAGCAGTACTTC. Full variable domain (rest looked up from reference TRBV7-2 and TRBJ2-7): GAGVSQSPSNKVTEKGKDVELRCDPISGHTALYWYRQSLGQGLEFLIYFQGNSAPDKSGLPSDRFSAERTGGSVSTLTIQRTQQEDSAVYLCASSLDAGWSYEQYFGPGTRLTVT.